Below are 27 T cell receptor beta chains sequenced from a single sample in a study of shared clonotypes between healthy human individuals. Sequencing was performed with immunoSEQ multiplex PCR; in TCRdb, only in-frame clones are kept and a portion is missing. The data hold about 2,500,000 clones, with approximately 90% observed a single time. Sequencing was carried out using naive CD4+ T cells sorted from blood. Regarding subset: CD45RA+ positively selected. These receptors originate from a young man in good health.

The chain couples TRBV5-1 to TRBJ2-5; 11 bases map to TRBD1. The germline gives CDR1 SGHRS, CDR2 YFSETQ. Germline trimming cut 7 bases from V and 5 bases from J; bases unmatched to any gene: 16. This CDR3 spans 17 amino acids. The CDR3 is CASAETPGTGGRETQYF. The CDR3 coding sequence is TGCGCCAGCGCCGAGACTCCCGGGACAGGGGGGCGGGAGACCCAGTACTTC.

This chain links TRBV27 with TRBJ1-4; tentatively, D is TRBD1 (6 bases). V was pared by 3 bases and J by 8 bases, with 13 bases between. Per the germline V gene, CDR1 is MNHEY and CDR2 is SMNVEV (reference sequence). The CDR3 covers 14 residues. The CDR3 is CASSFGLGGEKLFF. CDR3 bases: TGTGCCAGCAGTTTCGGGCTCGGGGGCGAAAAACTGTTTTTT.

The genes are TRBV28 and TRBJ2-5; 8 bases agree with TRBD2. The germline V gene encodes CDR1 MDHEN and CDR2 SYDVKM. The V segment lost 1 base and the J segment 4 bases; nucleotides outside the gene matches: 5. There are 15 residues in the CDR3. This CDR3 is CASSLSGGLVETQYF. The DNA of the CDR3 is TGTGCCAGCAGTTTATCCGGGGGACTAGTAGAGACCCAGTACTTC.

The CDR3 spells CASSTAATYEQYF. The CDR3 DNA follows: TGTGCCAGCTCGACGGCGGCCACCTACGAGCAGTACTTC. J is TRBJ2-7 and V is TRBV6-5; D call uncertain. The ends were cut back, 8 bases at V and 2 bases at J, with 13 bases in the middle. Per the germline V gene, CDR1 is MNHEY and CDR2 is SVGAGI. The length of the CDR3 is 13 residues.

The chain links TRBV27 to TRBJ2-7; possible D gene TRBD1, 5 bases. Between the trimmed V and J ends, which lost 4 bases and 0 bases, there was a span of 13 bases. This CDR3 is 15 amino acids long. Germline assignment: CDR1 MNHEY and CDR2 SMNVEV (reference sequence). The CDR3 here is CASSSDRISSYEQYF. The CDR3 bases are TGTGCCAGCAGTTCAGACAGAATAAGCTCCTACGAGCAGTACTTC.

This rearrangement joins TRBV30 to TRBJ2-3; the match to TRBD2 covers 8 bases. This CDR3 comprises 14 residues. V was clipped by 2 bases and J by 3 bases; unmatched bases: 4. CDR1 and CDR2 from the germline V gene are GTSNPN and SVGIG (reference sequence). Written as DNA, the CDR3 is TGTGCCTGGAGTTTGGCGGGAGGAACAGATACGCAGTATTTT. Translation: CAWSLAGGTDTQYF.

V is TRBV30 and J is TRBJ1-4; D not certain. Germline V gene data show CDR1 as GTSNPN and CDR2 as SVGIG (reference sequence). This CDR3 comprises 14 residues. Trimming shortened V by 1 base and J by 0 bases, and 6 bases separated the two germline ends. The CDR3 loop reads CAWSGAATNEKLFF. As DNA, the CDR3 is TGTGCCTGGAGTGGGGCGGCAACTAATGAAAAACTGTTTTTT.

The chain couples TRBV19 to TRBJ2-7; 8 bases map to TRBD2. This CDR3 spans 16 amino acids. V trimming: 3 bases; J trimming: 2 bases; junction bases outside the gene matches: 9. Looked up from germline, CDR1 is LNHDA and CDR2 is SQIVND (reference sequence). DNA for the CDR3: TGTGCCAGTAGTATTACCCTCACTAGCGGCCCCTACGAGCAGTACTTC. It specifies CASSITLTSGPYEQYF.

A note on this clone: Other DNA sequences in the sample encode the same CDR3. V usage is TRBV28 and J usage is TRBJ1-2, with 8 bases matching TRBD1. The V gene's germline CDR1 is MDHEN and CDR2 SYDVKM. Losses at the gene ends were 4 bases for V and 4 bases for J; bases not matched to a gene: 5. The CDR3 loop spans 14 amino acids. This CDR3 is CASSSGQGSYGYTF. In nucleotides, the CDR3 is TGTGCCAGCAGTTCCGGACAGGGAAGCTATGGCTACACCTTC.

The chain joins TRBV28 to TRBJ2-4; TRBD1 matches at 7 bases. V gave up 2 bases and J gave up 1 base; unmatched junction bases: 2. The CDR3 covers 15 residues. Germline V gives CDR1 MDHEN, CDR2 SYDVKM. CDR3 region: CASSLTGAAKNIQYF. Here the CDR3 DNA reads TGTGCCAGCAGTTTAACAGGGGCGGCCAAAAACATTCAGTACTTC.

The chain uses TRBV19 and TRBJ2-7; TRBD1 might be the D (6 bases). V gave up 3 bases and J gave up 3 bases, with 15 bases separating them. This CDR3 comprises 15 residues. From germline, CDR1 is LNHDA and CDR2 SQIVND (reference sequence). In DNA form, the CDR3 reads TGTGCCAGTAGTATGGGAAAAGGACAGAACTACGAGCAGTACTTC. Its protein is CASSMGKGQNYEQYF.

This chain uses TRBV5-1 with TRBJ2-5, with 14 positions matching TRBD2. With 4 bases clipped from V and 5 bases from J, the junction kept 4 bases outside the gene matches. The CDR3 is 15 residues long. Germline loops: CDR1 SGHRS, CDR2 YFSETQ. CDR3 amino acids: CASSRTSGGRETQYF. CDR3 sequence (DNA): TGCGCCAGCAGCCGGACTAGCGGGGGGCGGGAGACCCAGTACTTC.

The chain combines TRBV15 with TRBJ2-7; no reliable D call. This CDR3 spans 12 amino acids. V was shortened by 6 bases and J by 4 bases, with 10 bases between the two germline ends. Germline V lookup: CDR1 LNHNV, CDR2 YYDKDF (reference sequence). CDR3 in DNA: TGTGCCACCAGTATGGACGGGTACGAGCAGTACTTC. Encoded protein: CATSMDGYEQYF.

J is TRBJ1-2 and V is TRBV5-4, with D perhaps matching TRBD1 (5 bases). There are 16 residues in the CDR3. Trimming took 1 base from V and 4 from J, leaving 17 bases between them. Germline V gene lookup returns CDR1 SGHNT and CDR2 YYREEE (reference sequence). The CDR3 region is CASSLSDSGLTYGYTF. DNA of the CDR3: TGTGCCAGCAGCTTGAGCGACAGCGGGCTAACCTATGGCTACACCTTC.

J is TRBJ2-2 and V is TRBV11-2; the match to TRBD1 covers 9 bases. Germline CDR1 and CDR2: SGHAT and FQNNGV. The J segment lost 6 bases and the V segment lost 5 bases, leaving 10 bases of the junction unmatched. The CDR3 totals 16 residues. The CDR3 loop is CASSGRDRVKSGELFF. The CDR3 DNA is TGTGCCAGCAGCGGAAGGGACAGGGTAAAGTCCGGGGAGCTGTTTTTT.

The rearrangement links TRBV15 to TRBJ1-4; 7 bases line up with TRBD1. CDR1 is LNHNV, CDR2 YYDKDF, per germline (reference sequence). V shed 9 bases and J 8 bases; nucleotides not matched to a gene: 12. This CDR3 spans 14 amino acids. The CDR3 DNA reads as TGTGCCACAAACGCAGGGGGTAAAATGGAAAAACTGTTTTTT. Translating gives CATNAGGKMEKLFF.

The V and J genes are TRBV2 and TRBJ1-2; D is possibly TRBD1 (6 bases). The CDR3 runs to 14 residues. The V and J ends lost 2 bases and 4 bases respectively, with 11 bases between them. In germline, CDR1 is SNHLY, CDR2 FYNNEI. Written as DNA, the CDR3 is TGTGCCAGCAGTGAAAGGGGGAATGGCTATGGCTACACCTTC. The encoded protein is CASSERGNGYGYTF.

With respect to this clone: Other DNA sequences from this sample encode an identical CDR3 as well. The J gene is TRBJ1-2, the V gene TRBV5-1; a weak D match, TRBD1 (5 bases). The germline V gene has CDR1 SGHRS and CDR2 YFSETQ. This CDR3 spans 13 amino acids. Trimming shortened V by 4 bases and J by 4 bases, and 11 bases separated the two germline ends. Written as DNA, the CDR3 is TGCGCCAGCAGCCCCGGGACGGTCTATGGCTACACCTTC. Translation: CASSPGTVYGYTF. Full variable domain (rest looked up from reference TRBV5-1 and TRBJ1-2): KAGVTQTPRYLIKTRGQQVTLSCSPISGHRSVSWYQQTPGQGLQFLFEYFSETQRNKGNFPGRFSGRQFSNSRSEMNVSTLELGDSALYLCASSPGTVYGYTFGSGTRLTVV.

The rearrangement joins TRBV5-1 to TRBJ1-1; 8 nucleotides agree with TRBD1. Germline V gives CDR1 SGHRS, CDR2 YFSETQ. The CDR3 covers 14 residues. J was trimmed by 3 bases and V by 3 bases; bases with no gene match: 4. The CDR3 spells CASSSAGGYTEAFF. The CDR3 nucleotides are TGCGCCAGCAGCTCGGCAGGGGGCTACACTGAAGCTTTCTTT.

The V gene is TRBV28, the J gene TRBJ1-4, with 10 bases identical to TRBD1. The CDR3 covers 17 residues. Germline CDR1 is MDHEN and CDR2 is SYDVKM. Trimming at V came to 5 bases and at J to 6 bases, leaving 12 bases not matched to a gene. This chain's CDR3 is CASSTRQGASMDEKLFF. CDR3 sequence (DNA): TGTGCCAGCAGTACCCGACAGGGGGCGAGTATGGATGAAAAACTGTTTTTT.

The CDR3 bases are TGCGCCAGCAGTACGGGGGGCCGAACAGATACGCAGTATTTT. Its translation: CASSTGGRTDTQYF. This chain joins TRBV10-1 and TRBJ2-3; possible D gene TRBD2, 7 bases. The CDR3 is made up of 14 amino acids. Trimming removed 5 bases from V and 3 bases from J, with 12 bases in between. The germline CDR1 and CDR2 sequences are WNHNN and SYGVQD (reference sequence).

As to this clone: This sample also contains other DNA sequences that code for the same CDR3. The CDR3 spells CAWSEDYGYTF. CDR3 nucleotide sequence: TGTGCCTGGAGTGAAGACTATGGCTACACCTTC. V is TRBV30 and J is TRBJ1-2; D unresolved. The CDR3 is 11 residues long. Germline CDR1 GTSNPN, CDR2 SVGIG (reference sequence). Deletions cut 1 base from V and 3 bases from J, with 3 bases between.

This sequence joins TRBV5-1 and TRBJ1-1; D is ambiguous. Trimming stripped 4 bases from V and 1 base from J, with 8 bases between. Germline V gives CDR1 SGHRS, CDR2 YFSETQ. CDR3 length equals 13 residues. CDR3 in DNA: TGCGCCAGCAGCACCGACTGGAACACTGAAGCTTTCTTT. The encoded protein is CASSTDWNTEAFF.

This clone was seen a single time. This chain uses TRBV19 with TRBJ1-2; no reliable D call. CDR1 LNHDA and CDR2 SQIVND come from the germline V gene (reference sequence). The V and J ends lost 10 bases and 0 bases respectively, with 18 bases between them. The CDR3 is 15 residues long. The chain's CDR3 is CATTREGSTNYGYTF. The CDR3 DNA follows: TGTGCCACGACTAGGGAGGGCAGCACTAACTATGGCTACACCTTC. Supplemented by reference TRBV19 and TRBJ1-2, the full variable domain reads DGGITQSPKYLFRKEGQNVTLSCEQNLNHDAMYWYRQDPGQGLRLIYYSQIVNDFQKGDIAEGYSVSREKKESFPLTVTSAQKNPTAFYLCATTREGSTNYGYTFGSGTRLTVV.

The rearrangement joins TRBV10-3 to TRBJ2-1, with TRBD2 identical over 11 bases. The CDR3 length is 14 residues. The V and J ends lost 10 bases and 5 bases, in that order; junction bases with no gene match: 7. CDR1 ENHRY and CDR2 SYGVKD come from the germline V gene. CDR3 amino acids: CATTLAGGDNEQFF. The DNA for the CDR3 is TGTGCCACTACTTTAGCGGGAGGGGACAATGAGCAGTTCTTC.

The V gene is TRBV7-9, the J gene TRBJ2-2, with no clear D. Germline CDR1 is SEHNR and CDR2 is FQNEAQ (reference sequence). V lost 1 base to trimming and J lost 2 bases, with 8 bases between them. The CDR3 contains 15 residues. CDR3 sequence (DNA): TGTGCCAGCAGCTTAGAAACTACTAACACCGGGGAGCTGTTTTTT. The encoded protein is CASSLETTNTGELFF.

The CDR3 here is CASSGGGLNEKLFF. The DNA of the CDR3 is TGTGCCAGCAGTGGTGGGGGACTTAATGAAAAACTGTTTTTT. V is TRBV2 and J is TRBJ1-4; D possibly corresponds to TRBD1 (5 bases). The CDR3 extends over 14 amino acids. Germline V gene lookup returns CDR1 SNHLY and CDR2 FYNNEI. V dropped 4 bases and J dropped 4 bases, with 10 bases sitting between them.